The 19 T cell receptor beta chains below were found in one sample sequenced in a study of T cells in Graves' hyperthyroidism and ophthalmopathy. Template material for amplifying TCR beta CDR3 regions consisted of RNA transcripts. Primed by the HTBI set, a first-round RT-PCR was run on the TCR CDR3. TCRdb re-called the multiplex PCR reads through MiXCR, storing one row per CDR3 protein. The table records some 770,000 distinct CDR3 sequences, 15% to 20% of them present only once. The source material was blood. The receptors shown here come from a man between 18 and 35 years old with Graves' hyperthyroidism.

Comment on this clonotype: A read error may be the cause here, since a much bigger clone is one base away. V usage is TRBV7-2 and J usage is TRBJ2-5; 8 bases align to TRBD2. The CDR3 length is 16 residues. Germline CDR1 and CDR2: SGHTA and FQGNSA. J gave up 2 bases and V 0 bases, and 5 bases lay outside the gene matches. CDR3 nucleotide sequence: TGTGCCAGCAGCTTAGCGCTAACGGGAGGGCAAGAGACCCAGTACTTC. It encodes CASSLALTGGQETQYF.

This clonotype was counted ten times or more. This chain links TRBV12-3 or TRBV12-4 with TRBJ1-5, with TRBD1 matching 8 bases. Unmatched junction bases numbered 7, after V lost 6 bases and J lost 3 bases. CDR3 length equals 15 residues. Written as DNA, the CDR3 is TGTGCCAGCAGCCCGGGACAGGCATACAATCAGCCCCAGCATTTT. Its protein product is CASSPGQAYNQPQHF.

This clonotype was counted at least ten times. The rearrangement joins TRBV7-2 to TRBJ2-7; D ambiguous. V was cut by 6 bases and J by 2 bases, with 14 bases left in between. CDR1 and CDR2 from the germline V gene are SGHTA and FQGNSA. CDR3 size: 14 residues. For the CDR3, the DNA is TGTGCCAGCAGTTTATTGGCAGGAACCTACGAGCAGTACTTC. Its translation: CASSLLAGTYEQYF.

The chain recombines TRBV11-2 with TRBJ2-5; no definite D call. V was clipped by 1 base and J by 5 bases, with 8 bases between them. There are 13 residues in the CDR3. The germline CDR1 and CDR2 sequences are SGHAT and FQNNGV. CDR3 amino acids: CASSLATTETQYF. In nucleotides, the CDR3 is TGTGCCAGCAGCTTAGCGACCACTGAGACCCAGTACTTC.

In this sample, this clonotype turned up a few times. A read error may account for a junction end that differs from germline. V gene TRBV7-2 combines with J gene TRBJ2-7, with 8 bases that match TRBD2. Per the germline V gene, CDR1 is SGHTA and CDR2 is FQGNSA. CDR3 length: 15 amino acids. This CDR3 is CAGSLGGTSSYEQYF. DNA of the CDR3: TGTGCCGGCAGCTTGGGGGGGACTAGCTCCTACGAGCAGTACTTC.

The chain uses TRBV29-1 and TRBJ2-3; D is perhaps TRBD1 (6 bases). The CDR3 extends over 15 amino acids. CDR1 is SQVTM and CDR2 is ANQGSEA in the germline V gene. The V end lost 7 bases, the J end lost 3 bases, and 20 bases lay between the germline ends. CDR3 region: CSARLRQVRTDTQYF. CDR3 in DNA: TGCAGCGCCCGACTGAGACAGGTTAGGACAGATACGCAGTATTTT.

The gene calls are TRBV28 and TRBJ2-7; 7 bases line up with TRBD1. Germline V gene lookup returns CDR1 MDHEN and CDR2 SYDVKM. Trimming cost V 8 bases and J 1 base; bases outside gene matches: 11. The CDR3 is made up of 15 amino acids. CDR3 loop: CASRKQGRSSYEQYF. The CDR3 nucleotides are TGTGCCAGCCGCAAACAGGGGCGTTCTTCCTACGAGCAGTACTTC.

The J gene is TRBJ2-2, the V gene TRBV6-2 or TRBV6-3; D possibly matches TRBD1 or TRBD2 (5 bases each). The CDR3 runs to 14 residues. V lost 2 bases, J lost 5 bases, and 9 bases lay in between. Per the germline V gene, CDR1 is MNHEY and CDR2 is SVGEGT. CDR3 sequence (DNA): TGTGCCAGCAGTTACCCGGGACGGACCGGGGAGCTGTTTTTT. Its translation: CASSYPGRTGELFF.

This clonotype came up a few times. This chain links TRBV20-1 with TRBJ1-5; D unclear. V was shortened by 2 bases and J by 0 bases, with 11 bases between the two germline ends. This CDR3 comprises 15 residues. Germline loops: CDR1 DFQATT, CDR2 SNEGSKA (reference sequence). DNA of the CDR3: TGCAGTGCTAGATCTGTAGTACATAGCAATCAGCCCCAGCATTTT. This sequence encodes CSARSVVHSNQPQHF.

This clonotype has ten or more counts. The chain combines TRBV28 with TRBJ1-1; D is unclear. Germline V gene data show CDR1 as MDHEN and CDR2 as SYDVKM. The CDR3 loop spans 13 amino acids. Trimming took off 6 bases at V and 6 bases at J, with 14 bases between the two ends. DNA of the CDR3: TGTGCCAGCAGCTCCTCCCTTGGGTCTGAAGCTTTCTTT. Protein sequence: CASSSSLGSEAFF.

Ten or more counts support this clonotype. This sequence joins TRBV2 and TRBJ2-1, with 14 bases lining up with TRBD2. CDR1 is SNHLY and CDR2 is FYNNEI in the germline V gene. This CDR3 has 16 amino acids. Trimming removed 4 bases from V and 3 bases from J; junction bases left unmatched: 2. The CDR3 DNA follows: TGTGCCAGCAGTGGGACTAGCGGGAGGATCTACAATGAGCAGTTCTTC. It specifies CASSGTSGRIYNEQFF.

The chain uses TRBV3-1 and TRBJ2-7; D possibly matches TRBD1 or TRBD2 (7 bases each). The CDR3 loop spans 20 amino acids. Germline CDR1 LGHDT, CDR2 YNNKEL (reference sequence). The V gene lost 1 base and the J gene lost 6 bases, with 31 bases spanning the gap. Here the CDR3 DNA reads TGTGCCAGCAGCCAAGGGGACGACAGGGATAGGGGCCGGGAGGTTGTCGAGCAGTACTTC. It is translated as CASSQGDDRDRGREVVEQYF.

About this clonotype itself: This may come from a read error, since a much larger clone is one base off. The rearrangement joins TRBV7-2 to TRBJ2-5; TRBD2 aligns across 7 bases. CDR1 and CDR2 (germline): SGHTA, FQGNSA. Trimming cost V 3 bases and J 4 bases; bases outside gene matches: 11. The CDR3 covers 16 residues. CDR3 nucleotides: TGTGCCAGCAGCTTTTCCCCTGGCGGGAGAGGAGAGACCCAGTACTTC. It translates to CASSFSPGGRGETQYF.

This clonotype showed up many times. The rearrangement links TRBV28 to TRBJ1-5; D might be TRBD1 (5 bases). The germline V gene encodes CDR1 MDHEN and CDR2 SYDVKM. This CDR3 spans 14 amino acids. The ends were cut back, 3 bases at V and 5 bases at J, with 11 bases in the middle. CDR3 in amino acids: CASSFQGGYQPQHF. For the CDR3, the DNA is TGTGCCAGCAGTTTTCAGGGAGGGTATCAGCCCCAGCATTTT.

This clonotype was seen many times. The chain is built from TRBV6-6 and TRBJ2-1, with a weak D call TRBD2 (7 bases). The germline V gene encodes CDR1 MNHNY and CDR2 SVGAGI (reference sequence). This CDR3 is built from 14 residues. V was trimmed by 2 bases and J by 6 bases, leaving 11 bases between them. CDR3 region: CASSYGGGLNEQFF. The CDR3 bases are TGTGCCAGCAGTTACGGGGGGGGGCTCAATGAGCAGTTCTTC.

The chain is built from TRBV3-1 and TRBJ2-3, with TRBD1 matching over 10 bases. CDR1 is LGHDT and CDR2 is YNNKEL in the germline V gene (reference sequence). Trimming took 2 bases from V and 1 from J; bases not matched to a gene: 9. This CDR3 has 18 amino acids. The CDR3 DNA sequence: TGTGCCAGCAGCCAATGGGGGACAGGGGAAGCGGGCACAGATACGCAGTATTTT. Protein product: CASSQWGTGEAGTDTQYF.

V usage is TRBV19 and J usage is TRBJ2-3; D remains unclear. Germline assignment: CDR1 LNHDA and CDR2 SQIVND (reference sequence). This CDR3 region has 10 residues. V was cut by 5 bases and J by 11 bases, with 8 bases left in between. The DNA of the CDR3 is TGTGCCAGTAGTTCCAACCGGCAGTATTTT. It codes for CASSSNRQYF.

J is TRBJ2-7 and V is TRBV19; D unresolved. The CDR3 is 13 residues long. Trimming cost V 5 bases and J 3 bases, with 11 bases left between them. Germline assignment: CDR1 LNHDA and CDR2 SQIVND (reference sequence). The DNA for the CDR3 is TGTGCCAGTAGTCCTGGGGTCTTCTACGAGCAGTACTTC. Protein product: CASSPGVFYEQYF.

The chain uses TRBV5-1 and TRBJ2-3; D may be TRBD2 (5 bases). Germline assignment: CDR1 SGHRS and CDR2 YFSETQ. V lost 0 bases and J lost 5, with 16 bases in between. The CDR3 is 16 residues long. CDR3 amino acids: CASSLEGLRGEDTQYF. The CDR3 region has the DNA TGCGCCAGCAGCTTGGAAGGACTTCGGGGAGAAGATACGCAGTATTTT.